Listed below are T cell receptor beta chains from one sample, sequenced in a study of blood T cell repertoires in COVID-19. Data came from immunoSEQ multiplex PCR; TCRdb stores just in-frame clones and leaves some out. The sample includes roughly 220,000 clones, roughly 89% of them seen just once. Input material: PBMCs or T cells enriched from blood (not recorded which). All receptors derive from a woman in her 40s with acute COVID-19. The CDR3 runs from the conserved cysteine through the conserved F or W. The D gene is left open where the match is weak. Clone size, where shown, is once, few, many, or a class for clones that have expanded.

size | J | D | V | CDR3 | DNA
- | TRBJ1-2 | - | TRBV18 | CASSTKVTPGDGYTF | TGTGCCAGCTCAACAAAGGTGACTCCGGGGGATGGCTACACCTTC
- | TRBJ2-3 | TRBD2 | TRBV25-1 | CASSIRLAGGTDTQYF | TGTGCCAGCAGTATTCGTCTAGCGGGGGGTACAGATACGCAGTATTTT
- | TRBJ1-1 | TRBD1 | TRBV12-5 | CASGFSTGGLNTEAFF | TGTGCTAGTGGTTTCTCGACAGGGGGTCTGAACACTGAAGCTTTCTTT
- | TRBJ1-1 | - | TRBV6-5 | CASSYGGRSAEAFF | TGTGCCAGCAGTTACGGTGGTAGGAGCGCTGAAGCTTTCTTT
- | TRBJ1-4 | - | TRBV5-5 | CASSSRGFGNEKLFF | TGTGCCAGCAGCTCTAGGGGTTTCGGTAATGAAAAACTGTTTTTT
- | TRBJ2-2 | - | TRBV2 | CASSALDTGELFF | TGTGCCAGCAGTGCCCTAGACACCGGGGAGCTGTTTTTT
- | TRBJ1-5 | TRBD1 | TRBV4-1 | CASSPQGLGNQPQHF | TGCGCCAGCAGCCCACAGGGGTTGGGCAATCAGCCCCAGCATTTT
- | TRBJ1-2 | TRBD1 | TRBV15 | CATSRDLGQGYGYTF | TGTGCCACCAGCAGAGATCTGGGACAGGGGTATGGCTACACCTTC
- | TRBJ1-5 | TRBD1 | TRBV7-2 | CASGSGGVYSNQPQHF | TGTGCCAGCGGTTCAGGGGGCGTTTATAGCAATCAGCCCCAGCATTTT
- | TRBJ1-2 | - | TRBV2 | CASSETPGNYGYTF | TGTGCCAGCAGTGAGACCCCGGGGAACTATGGCTACACCTTC
- | TRBJ1-1 | - | TRBV30 | CAWSLNTEAFF | TGTGCCTGGAGCTTAAACACTGAAGCTTTCTTT
- | TRBJ1-2 | TRBD1 | TRBV19 | CASSMDRGLYGYTF | TGTGCCAGTAGTATGGACAGGGGACTTTATGGCTACACCTTC
- | TRBJ2-1 | - | TRBV5-6 | CASSLQGLTDNEQFF | TGTGCCAGCAGCTTACAGGGCCTTACCGACAATGAGCAGTTCTTC
- | TRBJ2-7 | TRBD1 | TRBV7-2 | CASSLLPGGGYEQYF | TGTGCCAGCAGCTTACTACCAGGGGGCGGCTACGAGCAGTACTTC
- | TRBJ2-1 | TRBD1 | TRBV7-2 | CASSPTGTVNNEQFF | TGTGCCAGCAGCCCTACCGGGACAGTTAACAATGAGCAGTTCTTC
- | TRBJ1-2 | - | TRBV25-1 | CASLEDLYYGYTF | TGTGCCAGCCTGGAGGATCTGTACTATGGCTACACCTTC
- | TRBJ2-5 | TRBD2 | TRBV5-5 | CASSRASGGEETQYF | TGTGCCAGCAGCCGGGCCAGCGGGGGAGAAGAGACCCAGTACTTC
- | TRBJ1-1 | - | TRBV11-2 | CASSLDRAGITEAFF | TGTGCCAGCAGCTTAGACAGGGCTGGGATCACTGAAGCTTTCTTT
- | TRBJ1-2 | - | TRBV19 | CASNSLTESSYGYTF | TGTGCCAGTAATTCTTTGACAGAGTCTAGCTATGGCTACACCTTC
- | TRBJ1-1 | TRBD1 | TRBV18 | CASSPDRKNTEAFF | TGTGCCAGCTCACCGGACAGGAAGAACACTGAAGCTTTCTTT
- | TRBJ1-2 | TRBD1 | TRBV7-9 | CASSLVGQGPSGYTF | TGTGCCAGCAGCTTAGTCGGACAGGGACCTTCCGGCTACACCTTC
- | TRBJ2-4 | - | TRBV6-5 | CASREGLLKNIQYF | TGTGCCAGCCGCGAGGGCCTACTCAAAAACATTCAGTACTTC
- | TRBJ2-1 | - | TRBV29-1 | CSVEISRTKYNEQFF | TGCAGCGTTGAAATTTCGCGGACAAAATACAATGAGCAGTTCTTC
- | TRBJ1-2 | - | TRBV30 | CAWSTGTSLYGYTF | TGTGCCTGGAGTACCGGGACATCTTTGTATGGCTACACCTTC
- | TRBJ2-3 | TRBD1 | TRBV19 | CASTPGQGGDTQYF | TGTGCCAGTACTCCGGGACAGGGGGGGGATACGCAGTATTTT
- | TRBJ1-6 | TRBD1 | TRBV12-3/TRBV12-4 | CASNRGLSPLHF | TGTGCCAGCAACAGGGGGCTCTCACCCCTCCACTTT
- | TRBJ2-1 | - | TRBV12-3/TRBV12-4 | CASSYGAPIEQFF | TGTGCCAGCAGTTATGGAGCGCCAATCGAGCAGTTCTTC
- | TRBJ2-2 | - | TRBV18 | CASSPVLRRPKDTGELFF | TGTGCCAGCTCACCCGTTTTGAGGCGGCCGAAGGACACCGGGGAGCTGTTTTTT
- | TRBJ1-2 | - | TRBV9 | CASSVSSLGGYGYTF | TGTGCCAGCAGCGTAAGCTCCCTCGGGGGCTATGGCTACACCTTC
- | TRBJ1-1 | - | TRBV2 | CASSEDFGFRMNTEAFF | TGTGCCAGCAGTGAAGACTTTGGTTTCCGAATGAACACTGAAGCTTTCTTT
once | TRBJ1-2 | TRBD1 | TRBV5-5 | CASSPDRGRKANYGYTF | TGTGCCAGCAGTCCAGACAGGGGGAGAAAGGCCAACTATGGCTACACCTTC
- | TRBJ1-1 | TRBD1 | TRBV18 | CASSPPGQGASEAFF | TGTGCCAGCTCACCACCGGGACAGGGGGCATCTGAAGCTTTCTTT